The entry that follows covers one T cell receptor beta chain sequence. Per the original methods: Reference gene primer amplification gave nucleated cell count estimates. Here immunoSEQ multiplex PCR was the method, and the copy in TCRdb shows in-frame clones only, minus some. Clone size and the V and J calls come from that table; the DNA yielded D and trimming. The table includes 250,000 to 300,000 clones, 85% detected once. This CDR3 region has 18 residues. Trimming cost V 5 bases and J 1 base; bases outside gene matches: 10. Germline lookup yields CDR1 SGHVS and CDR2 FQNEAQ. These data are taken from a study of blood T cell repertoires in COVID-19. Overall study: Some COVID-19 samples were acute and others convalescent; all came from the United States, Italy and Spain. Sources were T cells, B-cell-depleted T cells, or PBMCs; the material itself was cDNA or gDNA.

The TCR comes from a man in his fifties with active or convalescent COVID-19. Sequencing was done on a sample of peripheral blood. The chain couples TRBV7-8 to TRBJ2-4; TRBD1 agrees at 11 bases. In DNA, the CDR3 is TGTGCCAGCAGCGACGGACAGGGGGCCGGTATGGCCAAAAACATTCAGTACTTC. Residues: CASSDGQGAGMAKNIQYF.